This TCR beta chain is drawn from a study of spatial heterogeneity in lung cancer. This clonotype was counted ten times or more. On each TCR cDNA molecule, a unique molecular identifier was present. Each CDR3 protein gets one entry after TCRdb re-called the 5' RACE reads with MiXCR. Among 50,000 to 55,000 distinct CDR3 sequences listed, 6% to 9% were seen once. Documented time point: sample taken at primary tumor resection. Sequencing of whole RNA from tumor, nontumor lung or frozen PBMC involved no sorting. This receptor was obtained from a female donor with early-stage non-small cell lung cancer. The sample here was PBMCs, taken at surgery.

In nucleotides, the CDR3 is TGTGCCTGGAGTGGGTCCGGGTACGGCACCGGGGAGCTGTTTTTT. Translated: CAWSGSGYGTGELFF. V gene TRBV30 combines with J gene TRBJ2-2; D is unresolved. The CDR3 is 15 residues long. Germline V gene sequence: CDR1 GTSNPN, CDR2 SVGIG (reference sequence). V shed 1 base and J shed 4 bases, with 13 bases lying between them. Variable domain in full (rest from reference TRBV30 and TRBJ2-2): SQTIHQWPATLVQPVGSPLSLECTVEGTSNPNLYWYRQAAGRGLQLLFYSVGIGQISSEVPQNLSASRPQDRQFILSSKKLLLSDSGFYLCAWSGSGYGTGELFFGEGSRLTVL.